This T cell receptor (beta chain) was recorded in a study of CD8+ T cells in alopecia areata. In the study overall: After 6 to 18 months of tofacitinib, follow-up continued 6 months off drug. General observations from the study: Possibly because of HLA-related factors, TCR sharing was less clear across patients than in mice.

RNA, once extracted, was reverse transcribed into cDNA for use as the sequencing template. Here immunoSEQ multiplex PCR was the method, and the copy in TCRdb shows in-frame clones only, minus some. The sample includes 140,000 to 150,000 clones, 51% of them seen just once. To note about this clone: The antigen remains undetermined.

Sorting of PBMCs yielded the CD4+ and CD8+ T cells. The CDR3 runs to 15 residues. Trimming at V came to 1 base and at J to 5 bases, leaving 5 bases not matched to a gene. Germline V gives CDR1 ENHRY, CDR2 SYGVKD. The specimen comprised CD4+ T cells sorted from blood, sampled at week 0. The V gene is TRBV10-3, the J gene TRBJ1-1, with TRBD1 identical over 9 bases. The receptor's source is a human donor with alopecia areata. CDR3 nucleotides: TGTGCCATCAGTGAGTTCCCGACAGGGGGGACTGAAGCTTTCTTT. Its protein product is CAISEFPTGGTEAFF.